The 13 T cell receptor beta chains in this list originate from one sample, sequenced in a study of blood T cell repertoires in COVID-19. The assay was immunoSEQ multiplex PCR, and TCRdb's table has in-frame clones only and misses some. Of about 260,000 clones in the sample, about nine tenths were seen once. Material: peripheral blood. These receptors originate from a woman in her thirties or forties who had recovered from COVID-19.

J is TRBJ2-3 and V is TRBV30; no firm D call. Germline V gene lookup returns CDR1 GTSNPN and CDR2 SVGIG (reference sequence). The V end was cut by 3 bases, the J end by 2 bases, with 9 bases between. The CDR3 is 13 residues long. The CDR3 DNA reads TGTGCCTGGAGCTATAGACTCACAGATACGCAGTATTTT. It encodes CAWSYRLTDTQYF.

The gene calls are TRBV7-3 and TRBJ2-1; tentative D call: TRBD2 (6 bases). V lost 3 bases and J lost 4, with 10 bases in between. This CDR3 spans 14 amino acids. CDR1 is SGHTA and CDR2 is FQGTGA in the germline V gene. The CDR3, as DNA: TGTGCCAGCAGCTTCAGGGACTCATACAATGAGCAGTTCTTC. Protein product: CASSFRDSYNEQFF.

V is TRBV4-1 and J is TRBJ1-1; weak D call: TRBD1 (5 bases). Germline V gene lookup returns CDR1 MGHRA and CDR2 YSYEKL. The V gene lost 1 base and the J gene lost 3 bases, with 9 bases spanning the gap. This CDR3 has 14 residues. In DNA, the CDR3 is TGCGCCAGCAGCCAAGTTGGGGGGTACACTGAAGCTTTCTTT. Translation: CASSQVGGYTEAFF.

The genes are TRBV10-2 and TRBJ2-1; D unresolved. The CDR3 consists of 14 residues. CDR1 WSHSY and CDR2 SAAADI come from the germline V gene. V was trimmed by 3 bases and J by 9 bases, leaving 15 bases between them. CDR3 region: CASSDPHLETEQFF. The CDR3 nucleotides read TGCGCCAGCAGTGACCCACACTTGGAGACTGAGCAGTTCTTC.

The chain carries TRBV18 and TRBJ2-7; 16 positions agree with TRBD2. The germline V gene encodes CDR1 KGHSH and CDR2 LQKENI. After removal of 3 bases from V and 6 bases from J, the junction contained 2 bases not matched to a gene. CDR3 length equals 15 residues. CDR3: CASSPGLAGGPEQYF. CDR3 bases: TGTGCCAGCTCACCGGGACTAGCGGGGGGGCCCGAGCAGTACTTC.

V usage is TRBV7-9 and J usage is TRBJ1-2; D gene unclear. The CDR3 runs 13 residues. From germline, CDR1 is SEHNR and CDR2 FQNEAQ (reference sequence). V was trimmed by 5 bases and J by 7 bases, leaving 14 bases between them. CDR3: CASSPTELSGYTF. The CDR3 region has the DNA TGTGCCAGCAGCCCCACAGAGCTCTCTGGCTACACCTTC.

The J gene is TRBJ2-5, the V gene TRBV7-2; 11 bases are a match to TRBD2. The CDR3 is 16 amino acids. V trimming: 3 bases; J trimming: 1 base; junction bases outside the gene matches: 4. Per germline, CDR1 SGHTA and CDR2 FQGNSA. The CDR3 DNA reads TGTGCCAGCAGCTTCCTAGCGGGGGGAGGCCAAGAGACCCAGTACTTC. Its protein product is CASSFLAGGGQETQYF.

V gene TRBV5-4 combines with J gene TRBJ1-2, with 9 positions matching TRBD1. CDR3 length: 15 residues. J gave up 7 bases and V 6 bases, and 13 bases lay outside the gene matches. Looked up from germline, CDR1 is SGHNT and CDR2 is YYREEE (reference sequence). Here the CDR3 reads CASTPPDRGASGYTF. DNA for the CDR3: TGTGCCAGCACCCCCCCCGACAGGGGGGCGAGTGGCTACACCTTC.

The chain carries TRBV2 and TRBJ1-6, with D perhaps matching TRBD1 (6 bases). The CDR3 extends over 16 amino acids. Germline assignment: CDR1 SNHLY and CDR2 FYNNEI. Trimming cost V 5 bases and J 9 bases, with 20 bases left between them. CDR3 DNA: TGTGCCAGCAGTTCGGGTGGGGGCCTTTTAAGTTCACCCCTCCACTTT. Its translation: CASSSGGGLLSSPLHF.

About this clone: No DNA is shown, since the ends of the CDR3 on it are uncertain; the CDR3 is the one TCRdb lists. The rearrangement links TRBV11-2 to TRBJ2-1; the table assigns TRBD2, which was not confirmed against the DNA. The CDR3 comprises 13 residues, both ends counted. Germline V gives CDR1 SGHAT, CDR2 FQNNGV. The CDR3 sequence: CASSLVGAGALFF.

The chain has TRBV30 and TRBJ1-5, with D tentatively TRBD1 (6 bases). CDR3 length: 14 residues. V was shortened by 2 bases and J by 7 bases, with 15 bases between the two germline ends. From germline, CDR1 is GTSNPN and CDR2 SVGIG (reference sequence). The CDR3 protein is CAWSFGGADQPQHF. In nucleotides, the CDR3 is TGTGCCTGGAGTTTCGGGGGGGCTGACCAGCCCCAGCATTTT. Complete variable domain (other parts from reference TRBV30 and TRBJ1-5): SQTIHQWPATLVQPVGSPLSLECTVEGTSNPNLYWYRQAAGRGLQLLFYSVGIGQISSEVPQNLSASRPQDRQFILSSKKLLLSDSGFYLCAWSFGGADQPQHFGDGTRLSIL.

The gene calls are TRBV5-6 and TRBJ2-7; tentative D call: TRBD1 (6 bases). The CDR3 spans 14 residues. Germline assignment: CDR1 SGHDT and CDR2 YYEEEE. V lost 2 bases, J lost 3 bases, and 12 bases lay in between. As DNA, the CDR3 is TGTGCCAGCAGCTTCTTGCAGGGGCACTACGAGCAGTACTTC. Its protein product is CASSFLQGHYEQYF.

In its sample, this clone was seen once. The chain combines TRBV5-1 with TRBJ1-6; D is possibly TRBD1 (6 bases). Germline V gene lookup returns CDR1 SGHRS and CDR2 YFSETQ. Trimming removed 4 bases at V and 8 bases at J, with 13 bases between. CDR3 size: 14 residues. This chain's CDR3 is CASSPQGLDSPLHF. The CDR3 DNA reads as TGCGCCAGCAGCCCACAGGGATTGGATTCACCCCTCCACTTT.